This T cell receptor beta chain was retrieved from a study of read filtering for tumor transcriptome and immune sequencing (dated by TCRdb to 2020 to 2021). With respect to the entire study: Of the patients in the cohort, some 17 were male and over 11 were female, and their mean age was approximately 71 years, with a range of roughly 40 to 80. Using the same bone marrow samples, the study compared TCR repertoires obtained by targeted immune repertoire sequencing with those obtained by bulk whole-transcriptome sequencing. Under revised international staging, about eight patients fell into R-ISS I, 15 or so into R-ISS II and about 7 into R-ISS III. TCR-region mapped reads per sample ranged from about 3.5 to 10.27 million with IR-seq versus only about 80 to 1,300 with RNA-seq. A main aim was a read-filtering strategy for immune repertoire data, specifically whether clonotypes supported by a single read should be removed. After DNase treatment, whole-transcriptome libraries were prepared with the TruSeq RNA Access Library Prep Kit. Here is what the overall study found, with its caveats: Removing single-read clonotypes increased the correlation between IR-seq and RNA-seq shared clonotype proportions. Compared with RNA-seq, IR-seq captured clonotypes at much higher depth and more reliably, and a smaller IR-seq throughput was enough to identify most shared clonotypes. The sorted CD138-negative fraction was composed of a mixed bone marrow immune population rather than of purified T cells. In IR-seq, roughly 79% of clonotypes but approximately 3.6% of total reads were represented by single-read clonotypes, whereas in RNA-seq, approximately 70% of clonotypes and approximately 44% of reads were represented by single-read clonotypes.

Comments on this clonotype: No cognate antigen has been identified for it. The record has no base qualities; no much larger clone is one base away.

Starting from around 400 ng RNA, TCR libraries were constructed with the Immunoverse kit using molecular barcoded adaptors that cover the alpha/delta and beta/gamma chains. TCR library preparation used the same RNA that went into transcriptome sequencing. Sequencing of TCR libraries was carried out on an Illumina HiSeq 4000 with 2 x 150 cycles. The published analysis was carried out like this. MiXCR aligned TCR reads to human V, D, J and C references and assembled the aligned reads into CDR3 clonotypes, with quality filtering and error correction included. The tcR package in R was used to analyze clonotype counts and gene usage diversity. Raw mapping reads were checked after the RNA-seq reads had been mapped by STAR aligner version 2.5.3a onto the human GRCh37 genome. IR-seq fastq files were randomly downsampled with Seqtk 1.3 to test the effect of sequencing depth on detected clonotypes. Using fastp at Q25 and MiXCR, TCRdb reprocessed the public reads and kept productive beta chains. Every distinct CDR3 protein forms one entry, paired with its most common genes and DNA. The V and J calls come from TCRdb's annotation, not from the publication. The sample records 40,000 to 50,000 distinct CDR3 sequences, approximately 18% of which are singletons. 15% to 17% of the sample rests with the top ten.

Bone marrow was sampled from every patient at the time of active disease. Bone marrow mononuclear cells were isolated by Ficoll-Hypaque density gradient centrifugation. Myeloma plasma cells were removed and CD138-negative cells were collected by negative selection after labeling with CD138 magnetic microbeads on a MACS separator. Flow cytometry with CD138 antibodies on an Attune NxT was used to check how pure the isolated cells were. TRIzol reagent was used to extract total RNA, which was then quantified with a NanoDrop spectrophotometer. Paired RNA-seq and IR-seq were performed on the CD138-negative bone marrow sample of each patient. The CDR3 sequence holds 12 residues, the cysteine and phenylalanine included. Left in the record is the CDR3 DNA by itself, 36 bases read in frame from the first base. Per the germline V gene, LGHNT is the CDR1 and FRNRAP is the CDR2. The trim is 4 bases for V and 4 bases for J, with a gap of 8 bases between the germline ends.

The sequenced sample was a population of CD138-negative cells sorted from bone marrow. This sample's cell subset or site label indicates: bone marrow mononuclear cells depleted of CD138+ plasma/myeloma cells by negative magnetic selection. The sequence was collected from a donor at least 40 years old with multiple myeloma. This chain is built from TRBV12-5 and TRBJ2-7; TRBD1 is a weak D gene call, 6 bases matching. The nucleotide sequence reads TGTGCTAGTGGTTCCCAGGGGTACGAGCAGTACTTC. Its protein product is CASGSQGYEQYF.